This T cell receptor beta chain derives from a study of patients and donors after allogeneic stem cell transplantation. TCRdb re-called the RT-PCR reads through MiXCR, storing one row per CDR3 protein. This table holds approximately 430,000 distinct CDR3 sequences, 16% found once. Germline loops: CDR1 LGHDT, CDR2 YNNKEL (reference sequence). Deletions cut 4 bases from V and 0 bases from J, with 16 bases between. The CDR3 contains 18 residues. The V call is TRBV3-1, the J call TRBJ2-6; D is perhaps TRBD1 (6 bases). The sequence derives from a human donor who was either an allogeneic HSCT recipient or a stem cell or donor lymphocyte infusion donor (not recorded which). It is not recorded whose cells these are; they may come from a transplant donor. Input material: blood, either unsorted or a sorted T cell fraction (not recorded which). The CDR3 DNA is TGTGCCAGCAGCCCCGAGGGGACATTTAGCTCTGGGGCCAACGTCCTGACTTTC. Residues: CASSPEGTFSSGANVLTF.